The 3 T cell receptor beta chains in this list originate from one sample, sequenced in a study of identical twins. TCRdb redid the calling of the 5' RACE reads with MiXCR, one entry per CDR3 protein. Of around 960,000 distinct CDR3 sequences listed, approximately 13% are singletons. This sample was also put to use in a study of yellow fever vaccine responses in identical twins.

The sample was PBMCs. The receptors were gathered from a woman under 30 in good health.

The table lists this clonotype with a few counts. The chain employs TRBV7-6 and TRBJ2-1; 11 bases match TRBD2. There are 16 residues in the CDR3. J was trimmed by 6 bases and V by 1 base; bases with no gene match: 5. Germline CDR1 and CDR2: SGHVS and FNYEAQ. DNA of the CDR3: TGTGCCAGCAGCTTAGAGTTAGCGGGGGGGCGCAATGAGCAGTTCTTC. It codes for CASSLELAGGRNEQFF.

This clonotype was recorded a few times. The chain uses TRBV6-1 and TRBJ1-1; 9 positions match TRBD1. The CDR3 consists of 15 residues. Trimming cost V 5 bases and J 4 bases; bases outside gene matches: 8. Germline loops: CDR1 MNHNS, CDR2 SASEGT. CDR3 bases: TGTGCCAGCAGTCAACGCTCGACAGGGGGCACTGAAGCTTTCTTT. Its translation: CASSQRSTGGTEAFF.

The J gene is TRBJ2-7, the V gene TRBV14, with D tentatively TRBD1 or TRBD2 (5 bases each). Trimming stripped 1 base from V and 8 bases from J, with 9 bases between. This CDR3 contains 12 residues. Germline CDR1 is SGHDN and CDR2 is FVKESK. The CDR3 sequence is CASSQVGAQQYF. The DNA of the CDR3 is TGTGCCAGCAGCCAAGTCGGGGCCCAGCAGTACTTC.